The T cell receptor (beta chain) described here comes from a study of sequential checkpoint blockade in melanoma. The treatment denotes: randomized to nivolumab then ipilimumab (arm A) or the reverse (arm B). The CDR3 is made up of 16 amino acids. With 1 base removed from V and 8 bases from J, the gap between germline ends came to 18 bases. The germline V gene has CDR1 SEHNR and CDR2 FQNEAQ (reference sequence). This clone has just one count. Using immunoSEQ multiplex PCR, the repertoire was profiled, and TCRdb retains in-frame clones only, with some absent. Of tens of thousands of clones listed, roughly 89% are singletons.

This clonotype originated in a human donor with melanoma. V usage is TRBV7-9 and J usage is TRBJ2-1; perhaps TRBD2 as D (5 bases). The sequences come from CD8+ T cells sorted from blood (inferred from file names), collected from a patient given nivolumab and ipilimumab in sequence. The CDR3 nucleotides read TGTGCCAGCAGCTTAGTTCCTAGCCCCTCAACGGATGAGCAGTTCTTC. It yields the protein CASSLVPSPSTDEQFF.